This T cell receptor beta chain was profiled in a study of T-cell memory formation after mild COVID-19. Study conclusions and caveats: Contracting clones from day 15 to 85 showed balanced CD4/CD8; later expanders favored CD4+.

Concerning this clonotype: Antigen specificity is unknown.

CDR1 is SGHTA and CDR2 is FQGTGA in the germline V gene. This CDR3 region has 15 residues. V lost 4 bases and J 0 bases, leaving 10 bases between the germline ends. TCRdb redid the calling of the 5' RACE reads with MiXCR, one entry per CDR3 protein. The sample shows more than 300,000 distinct CDR3 sequences, 20% to 25% of them seen only once. The V gene is TRBV7-3, the J gene TRBJ2-1, with D possibly matching TRBD2 (6 bases). The sequence was collected from a man younger than 35 who had mild COVID-19 (a few samples of this study predate the infection). Cell type and time point are not known. What was sequenced was PBMCs or a T cell subset sorted from them (not recorded which). For the CDR3, the DNA is TGTGCCAGCAGCTCAAGGGGAGGCTCCTACAATGAGCAGTTCTTC. This translates into CASSSRGGSYNEQFF.